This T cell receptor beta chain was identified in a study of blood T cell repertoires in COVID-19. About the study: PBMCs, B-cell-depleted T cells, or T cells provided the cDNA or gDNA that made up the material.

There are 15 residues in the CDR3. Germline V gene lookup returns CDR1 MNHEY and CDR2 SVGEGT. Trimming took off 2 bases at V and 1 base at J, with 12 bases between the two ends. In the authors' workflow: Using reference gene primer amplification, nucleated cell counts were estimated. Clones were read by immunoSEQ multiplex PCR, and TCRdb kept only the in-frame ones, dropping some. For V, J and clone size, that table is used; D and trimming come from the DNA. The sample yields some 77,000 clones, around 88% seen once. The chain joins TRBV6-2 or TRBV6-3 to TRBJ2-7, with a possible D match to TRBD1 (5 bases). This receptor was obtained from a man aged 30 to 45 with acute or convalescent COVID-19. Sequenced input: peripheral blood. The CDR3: CASSYPQGISYEQYF. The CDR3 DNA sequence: TGTGCCAGCAGTTACCCCCAGGGAATATCCTACGAGCAGTACTTC.